These 23 T cell receptor beta chains were all obtained from the same sample, sequenced in a study of response to subunit inactivated influenza vaccine. Each CDR3 protein gets one entry after TCRdb re-called the RT-PCR reads with MiXCR. The repertoire holds hundreds of thousands of distinct CDR3 sequences, roughly 22% seen once, with around 10% in the top ten. Sequenced material: PBMCs from blood, taken approximately 22 months after vaccination. These receptors all come from a man between 50 and 75 years old who received an inactivated influenza vaccine.

This clonotype was counted only a few times. This chain links TRBV12-3 or TRBV12-4 with TRBJ2-7; no reliable D call. Trimming shortened V by 4 bases and J by 0 bases, and 10 bases separated the two germline ends. This CDR3 has 14 residues. The CDR3 sequence is CASSSRGSSYEQYF. The CDR3 DNA follows: TGTGCCAGCAGTTCCCGTGGCTCCTCCTACGAGCAGTACTTC.

This clonotype was detected a few times. The chain combines TRBV7-9 with TRBJ2-2, with 9 bases matching TRBD1. This CDR3 contains 15 residues. The ends lost 7 bases at V and 3 bases at J; junction bases unmatched: 6. Germline lookup yields CDR1 SEHNR and CDR2 FQNEAQ (reference sequence). This CDR3 is CASIPGQGYTGELFF. CDR3 coding DNA: TGTGCCAGCATTCCGGGACAGGGTTACACCGGGGAGCTGTTTTTT.

This clonotype turned up a few times. The rearrangement uses TRBV20-1 and TRBJ1-5; the match to TRBD1 covers 8 bases. The V gene end was trimmed by 3 bases and the J gene end by 3 bases; junction bases not matched to a gene: 7. The CDR3 runs to 15 residues. Germline assignment: CDR1 DFQATT and CDR2 SNEGSKA (reference sequence). CDR3 loop: CSARTRGRVNQPQHF. Written as DNA, the CDR3 is TGCAGTGCTAGGACCAGGGGGCGGGTCAATCAGCCCCAGCATTTT.

Concerning this clonotype: The junction shows a germline mismatch at one end, possibly a read error. CDR3 loop: CASSLTGGNEELFF. The CDR3, as DNA: TGTGCCAGCAGCCTGACAGGGGGTAATGAAGAACTGTTTTTT. The chain recombines TRBV12-3 or TRBV12-4 with TRBJ1-4, with 9 bases that match TRBD1. The CDR3 is 14 residues long.

Regarding this clonotype: This likely comes from a read error, as the CDR3 has no conserved phenylalanine or tryptophan at its end. The chain recombines TRBV20-1 with TRBJ1-5, with D unclear. Trimming pared 3 bases from V and 3 bases from J, leaving 12 bases between. The germline CDR1 and CDR2 sequences are DFQATT and SNEGSKA (reference sequence). The CDR3 consists of 14 residues. The CDR3 protein is CSASVTGNNQPQHL. The CDR3 nucleotides are TGCAGTGCTAGTGTAACCGGGAACAATCAGCCCCAGCATTTA.

This clonotype was observed a few times. The V and J genes are TRBV7-9 and TRBJ2-5; TRBD1 or TRBD2 may be the D gene (5 bases each). The germline gives CDR1 SEHNR, CDR2 FQNEAQ (reference sequence). The CDR3 runs to 14 residues. The germline V and J ends were trimmed by 4 bases and 7 bases, with 16 bases remaining between them. Here the CDR3 reads CASSYLGDEATQYF. CDR3 DNA: TGTGCCAGCAGCTACCTCGGGGACGAGGCGACCCAGTACTTC.

The chain joins TRBV12-3 or TRBV12-4 to TRBJ2-5; perhaps D is TRBD1 or TRBD2 (5 bases each). The CDR3 extends over 11 amino acids. Trimming left V 8 bases short and J 7 bases short, with 11 bases between. The DNA of the CDR3 is TGTGCCAGCGGGGCCCGGGGGACCCAGTACTTC. As protein: CASGARGTQYF.

The chain uses TRBV3-1 and TRBJ2-1, with D hard to call. Germline V lookup: CDR1 LGHDT, CDR2 YNNKEL (reference sequence). Trimming pared 0 bases from V and 4 bases from J, leaving 10 bases between. This CDR3 spans 15 amino acids. CDR3 coding DNA: TGTGCCAGCAGCCAAGACTCCGAACAGTACAATGAGCAGTTCTTC. It specifies CASSQDSEQYNEQFF.

The CDR3: CASSPGQFDSPLHF. The CDR3 DNA follows: TGTGCCAGCAGCCCGGGACAGTTCGATTCACCCCTCCACTTT. The V and J genes are TRBV5-5 and TRBJ1-6; 7 nucleotides line up with TRBD1. Germline assignment: CDR1 SGHKS and CDR2 YYEKEE (reference sequence). This CDR3 has 14 amino acids. Trimming took 4 bases from V and 8 from J; bases not matched to a gene: 6.

The chain carries TRBV11-2 and TRBJ1-2, with D uncertain. The CDR3 contains 15 residues. The germline V gene encodes CDR1 SGHAT and CDR2 FQNNGV. With 4 bases removed from V and 5 bases from J, the gap between germline ends came to 17 bases. CDR3 in amino acids: CASSSFDMGSYGYTF. In nucleotides, the CDR3 is TGTGCCAGCAGCTCTTTCGATATGGGCAGTTATGGCTACACCTTC.

There are a few counts of this clonotype. V is TRBV23-1 and J is TRBJ1-1; 7 nucleotides match TRBD1. TRBV23-1 is recorded as an ORF, its role being uncertain. This CDR3 is 23 amino acids long. J lost 5 bases, V lost 0 bases, and 30 bases had no gene match. CDR3 residues: CASSQSRLSISPRQGGRRTEAFF. The DNA of the CDR3 is TGCGCCAGCAGTCAATCTCGTTTGTCAATCTCACCAAGACAGGGAGGGCGTCGAACTGAAGCTTTCTTT.

This clonotype has more than one count but fewer than ten. The J gene is TRBJ1-2, the V gene TRBV30; D remains unclear. The V gene lost 0 bases and the J gene lost 0 bases, with 11 bases spanning the gap. The germline V gene encodes CDR1 GTSNPN and CDR2 SVGIG (reference sequence). The CDR3 length is 15 residues. The CDR3 DNA reads TGTGCCTGGAGTGTACACCTCAGGTCTAACTATGGCTACACCTTC. Amino acids: CAWSVHLRSNYGYTF.

This clonotype was seen at least ten times. V and J are TRBV11-2 and TRBJ1-1, with D possibly matching TRBD1 (6 bases). V shed 5 bases and J shed 3 bases, with 10 bases lying between them. Germline lookup yields CDR1 SGHAT and CDR2 FQNNGV. The CDR3 extends over 13 amino acids. CDR3 nucleotides: TGTGCCAGCAGCCCAGGGGTACACACTGAAGCTTTCTTT. Its protein product is CASSPGVHTEAFF.

This sequence joins TRBV9 and TRBJ2-1; a weak D match, TRBD2 (5 bases). The CDR3 runs to 14 residues. Trimming took off 3 bases at V and 2 bases at J, with 9 bases between the two ends. Germline V gene data show CDR1 as SGDLS and CDR2 as YYNGEE. The CDR3 sequence is CASSDEGAYNEQFF. The CDR3, as DNA: TGTGCCAGCAGCGACGAGGGAGCCTACAATGAGCAGTTCTTC.

This chain connects TRBV15 to TRBJ2-7; D remains ambiguous. Germline CDR1 LNHNV, CDR2 YYDKDF (reference sequence). V lost 5 bases to trimming and J lost 2 bases, with 13 bases between them. This CDR3 contains 14 residues. This chain's CDR3 is CATSGAGCTYEQYF. The CDR3 nucleotides read TGTGCCACCAGCGGAGCAGGCTGCACCTACGAGCAGTACTTC.

This chain links TRBV7-6 with TRBJ2-2; D call uncertain. The CDR3 sequence is 16 residues long. Germline V gene data show CDR1 as SGHVS and CDR2 as FNYEAQ. Trimming cost V 3 bases and J 5 bases, with 16 bases left between them. In DNA form, the CDR3 reads TGTGCCAGCAGCTTGTCTACCGGGTCGCCGACCGGGGAGCTGTTTTTT. Translation gives CASSLSTGSPTGELFF.

As concerns this clonotype: The final CDR3 position lacks the conserved phenylalanine or tryptophan, pointing to a likely read error. The CDR3 loop is CASSFIWGDGNNEQFL. CDR3 DNA sequence: TGCGCCAGCAGCTTCATCTGGGGAGATGGCAACAATGAGCAGTTCTTA. The chain recombines TRBV5-1 with TRBJ2-1; possible D gene TRBD2, 5 bases. With 2 bases removed from V and 5 bases from J, the gap between germline ends came to 17 bases. Per germline, CDR1 SGHRS and CDR2 YFSETQ. This CDR3 has 16 amino acids.

The chain employs TRBV6-4 and TRBJ2-3; 7 positions agree with TRBD1. The CDR3 is 16 residues long. The germline V gene encodes CDR1 MRHNA and CDR2 SNTAGT. After removal of 7 bases from V and 1 base from J, the junction contained 11 bases not matched to a gene. The CDR3 spells CASTIDRVPRTDTQYF. The CDR3 bases are TGTGCCAGCACCATTGACAGGGTACCCCGCACAGATACGCAGTATTTT.

DNA of the CDR3: TGTGCCAGCAGCGAGGGAGGGTCCTCGCGTGGAAAACTGTTTTTT. The encoded protein is CASSEGGSSRGKLFF. The chain joins TRBV9 to TRBJ1-4, with D hard to call. V was shortened by 3 bases and J by 10 bases, with 19 bases between the two germline ends. The CDR3 is 15 residues long. Germline assignment: CDR1 SGDLS and CDR2 YYNGEE.

This clonotype was observed a handful of times. V gene TRBV5-4 combines with J gene TRBJ2-3, with no clear D. Germline V lookup: CDR1 SGHNT, CDR2 YYREEE (reference sequence). The CDR3 length is 11 residues. V lost 0 bases and J 7 bases, leaving 3 bases between the germline ends. The CDR3 coding sequence is TGTGCCAGCAGCTTGGACCATACGCAGTATTTT. Residues: CASSLDHTQYF. Drawing the rest from reference TRBV5-4 and TRBJ2-3, the complete variable domain is ETGVTQSPTHLIKTRGQQVTLRCSSQSGHNTVSWYQQALGQGPQFIFQYYREEENGRGNFPPRFSGLQFPNYSSELNVNALELDDSALYLCASSLDHTQYFGPGTRLTVL.

The chain recombines TRBV28 with TRBJ2-7; 13 bases agree with TRBD2. Germline assignment: CDR1 MDHEN and CDR2 SYDVKM. With V trimmed by 6 bases and J by 6 bases, 8 bases remained unmatched. This CDR3 has 15 residues. CDR3 sequence (DNA): TGTGCCAGCAGACCAATGGGACTAGCGGGACTCGAGCAGTACTTC. Protein sequence: CASRPMGLAGLEQYF.

A few counts support this clonotype. The genes are TRBV15 and TRBJ1-2; TRBD1 might be the D (5 bases). The CDR3 totals 15 residues. V dropped 0 bases and J dropped 4 bases, with 12 bases sitting between them. Germline-derived CDR1 and CDR2 are LNHNV and YYDKDF (reference sequence). In DNA, the CDR3 is TGTGCCACCAGCAGAGAAGGTGGGGGAGGCTATGGCTACACCTTC. It translates to CATSREGGGGYGYTF.

On this clonotype itself: The CDR3 carries no conserved terminal phenylalanine or tryptophan, so it likely arises from a read error. The limits of the CDR3 on the DNA are not certain, so only TCRdb's listed CDR3 is given. This chain links TRBV23-1 with TRBJ2-7; whether TRBD1, the table's D call, matches the DNA was not checked. TRBV23-1 is noted as an ORF with a role that remains uncertain. The CDR3 is 11 residues long, counting both termini. The CDR3 protein is CASSQSSTGKD.